Listed below are T cell receptor beta chains from one sample, sequenced in a study of OX40 agonist ivuxolimab in advanced cancers. TCRdb's table, derived via immunoSEQ multiplex PCR, lists solely in-frame clones and lacks some. The table records over 60,000 clones, approximately 86% of them present only once. Sample: CD4+ or CD8+ T cells sorted from blood, taken in a trial of the OX40 agonist ivuxolimab. These receptor sequences come from an adult with an advanced solid tumor such as melanoma, head and neck, liver or kidney cancer. Both conserved end residues are part of each CDR3. The D gene is left open where the match is weak. Rows give clone size only sometimes, using once, few, many, or a class for an expanded clone.

V	size	D	J	DNA	CDR3
TRBV28	-	-	TRBJ2-7	TGTGCCAGCAGAAGGGAGCCCCAATACGAGCAGTACTTC	CASRREPQYEQYF
TRBV4-1	-	-	TRBJ1-5	TGCGCCAGCAGCCCTAACTCCAGGACGGGGCAGCCCCAGCATTTT	CASSPNSRTGQPQHF
TRBV30	-	TRBD1	TRBJ1-5	TGTGCCTGGGGGACAGGCTCAAAGCCCCAGCATTTT	CAWGTGSKPQHF
TRBV9	-	-	TRBJ2-3	TGTGCCAGCAGCGCCGCCGTCCTGGACCCCCGCACAGATACGCAGTATTTT	CASSAAVLDPRTDTQYF
TRBV11-2	once	-	TRBJ1-2	TGTGCCAGCAGCGCGTCGGGAATGTCCCACTATGGCTACACCTTC	CASSASGMSHYGYTF
TRBV5-6	-	-	TRBJ2-1	TGTGCCAGCAGCTTCGGTCGTTATTATGAGCAGTTCTTC	CASSFGRYYEQFF
TRBV28	-	-	TRBJ1-5	TGTGCCAGCAGTTCACCGGGGGCTGGCAATCAGCCCCAGCATTTT	CASSSPGAGNQPQHF
TRBV5-3	-	TRBD1	TRBJ1-2	TGTGCCAGAAGCTTCAAGACAGGGGTCGGAGGCTACACCTTC	CARSFKTGVGGYTF
TRBV7-8	-	-	TRBJ2-2	TGTGCCAGCAGCTCCGTAAACACCGGGGAGCTGTTTTTT	CASSSVNTGELFF
TRBV7-3	-	-	TRBJ1-1	TGTGCCAGCAGCCTAGGGGGGTCGAACACTGAAGCTTTCTTT	CASSLGGSNTEAFF
TRBV5-1	-	TRBD1	TRBJ2-3	TGCGCCAGCAGCTTCGGACAGGGCATCACAGATACGCAGTATTTT	CASSFGQGITDTQYF
TRBV27	-	-	TRBJ1-1	TGTGCCAGCAGTGAGGGTACGGTGAACACTGAAGCTTTCTTT	CASSEGTVNTEAFF
TRBV13	-	TRBD2	TRBJ2-1	TGTGCCAGCAGCTTTTTAAGCGGGGGGGTAGGGAATGAGCAGTTCTTC	CASSFLSGGVGNEQFF
TRBV7-2	-	TRBD1	TRBJ2-5	TGTGCCAGCAGCCGTCCCGGGACAGGGTTTGGGACCCAGTACTTC	CASSRPGTGFGTQYF
TRBV19	-	-	TRBJ1-1	TGTGCCAGTAGTATTAACAGGGACACTGAAGCTTTCTTT	CASSINRDTEAFF
TRBV6-5	once	-	TRBJ1-2	TGTGCCAGCAGTGACCCTTATGGCTACACCTTC	CASSDPYGYTF
TRBV6-6	-	-	TRBJ1-1	TGTGCCAGCAGTACCGGGAGCAAAGCTTTCTTT	CASSTGSKAFF
TRBV18	-	-	TRBJ2-5	TGTGCCAGCTCACGGGGACGTCAAGAGACCCAGTACTTC	CASSRGRQETQYF
TRBV4-3	few	TRBD1	TRBJ2-7	TGCGCCAGCAGCCATGTTACAGGGGGGACCTACGAGCAGTACTTC	CASSHVTGGTYEQYF
TRBV11-3	-	-	TRBJ1-5	TGTGCCAGCAGCTCTTGGGGTCCTGGGGCACTTCCTGGGGCCAATCAGCCCCAGCATTTT	CASSSWGPGALPGANQPQHF
TRBV5-8	-	-	TRBJ2-5	TGTGCCAGCAGCCAACTCAGAGAGACCCAGTACTTC	CASSQLRETQYF
TRBV7-2	-	TRBD1	TRBJ2-7	TGTGCCAGCAGCTCCCATTCTCAGGGGGCCTACGAGCAGTACTTC	CASSSHSQGAYEQYF
TRBV7-2	-	-	TRBJ2-7	TGTGCCAGCAGCTTAGAGTCGGGTTCCTACGAGCAGTACTTC	CASSLESGSYEQYF
TRBV28	-	-	TRBJ1-1	TGTGCCAGCAGTTTAGGGGGGTCGGGCACTGAAGCTTTCTTT	CASSLGGSGTEAFF
TRBV4-1	-	TRBD1	TRBJ1-2	TGCGCCAGCAGCCCACCCCTCGGACAGGGCAACTATGGCTACACCTTC	CASSPPLGQGNYGYTF
TRBV5-8	-	-	TRBJ2-7	TGTGCCAGCAACTCGTACAGGGCGTACGAGCAGTACTTC	CASNSYRAYEQYF
TRBV10-1	-	-	TRBJ2-7	TGCGCCAGCAGTGACTTCTTCGAACGCCCCCCTTTTCCCGAGCAGTACTTC	CASSDFFERPPFPEQYF
TRBV28	-	TRBD2	TRBJ2-3	TGTGCCAGCAGTTCGGGGGGGAGCACAGATACGCAGTATTTT	CASSSGGSTDTQYF
TRBV5-1	-	TRBD1	TRBJ2-1	TGCGCCAGCAGCTTGGGACCGGGACAGGGGGTCAATGAGCAGTTCTTC	CASSLGPGQGVNEQFF
TRBV6-1	-	TRBD2	TRBJ2-2	TGTGCCAGCAGCAGGACTAGCGACGGGGAGCTGTTTTTT	CASSRTSDGELFF
TRBV19	-	TRBD1	TRBJ2-3	TGTGCCAGTAGTTATGCCGGGACAGTAGGCGCAGATACGCAGTATTTT	CASSYAGTVGADTQYF
TRBV30	-	-	TRBJ2-7	TGTGCCTGGAGACGCACGGGGGACACGGGACCTACGAAGCAGTACTTC	CAWRRTGDTGPTKQYF